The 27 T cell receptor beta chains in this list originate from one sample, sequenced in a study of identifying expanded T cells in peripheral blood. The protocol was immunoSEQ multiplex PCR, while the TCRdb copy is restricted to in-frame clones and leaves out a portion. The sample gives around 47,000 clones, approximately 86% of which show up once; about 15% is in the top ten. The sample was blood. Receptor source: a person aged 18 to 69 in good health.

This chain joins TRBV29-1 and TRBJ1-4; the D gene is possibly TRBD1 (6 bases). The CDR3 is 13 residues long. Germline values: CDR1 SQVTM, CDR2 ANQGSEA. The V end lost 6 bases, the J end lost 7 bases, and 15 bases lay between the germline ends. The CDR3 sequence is CSVGTPRREKLFF. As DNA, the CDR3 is TGCAGCGTGGGGACACCCCGCCGTGAAAAACTGTTTTTT.

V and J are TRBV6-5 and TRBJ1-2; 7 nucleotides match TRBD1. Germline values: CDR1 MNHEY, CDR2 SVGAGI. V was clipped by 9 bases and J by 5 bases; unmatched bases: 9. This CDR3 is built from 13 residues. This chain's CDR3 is CASHTGTAYGYTF. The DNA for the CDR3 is TGTGCCAGTCACACCGGGACAGCTTATGGCTACACCTTC.

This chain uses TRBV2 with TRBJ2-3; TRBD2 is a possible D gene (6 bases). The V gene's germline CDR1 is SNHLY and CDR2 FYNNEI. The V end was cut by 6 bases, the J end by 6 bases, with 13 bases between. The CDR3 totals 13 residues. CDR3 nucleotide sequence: TGTGCCAGCAGCCGTGCGGCGGGGGATACGCAGTATTTT. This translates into CASSRAAGDTQYF.

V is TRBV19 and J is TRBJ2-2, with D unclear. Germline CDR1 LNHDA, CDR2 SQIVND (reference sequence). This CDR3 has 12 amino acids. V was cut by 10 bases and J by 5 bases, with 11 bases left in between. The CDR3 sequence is CATLDQTGELFF. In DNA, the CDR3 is TGTGCCACCCTGGACCAAACCGGGGAGCTGTTTTTT.

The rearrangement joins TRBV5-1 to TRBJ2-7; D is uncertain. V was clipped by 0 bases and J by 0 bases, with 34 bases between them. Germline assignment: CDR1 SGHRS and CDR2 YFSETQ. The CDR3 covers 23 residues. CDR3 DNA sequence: TGCGCCAGCAGCTTGGACTGTAGTGGCGTTAAGGGCTTATTAATTGAGGACTCCTACGAGCAGTACGTC. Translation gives CASSLDCSGVKGLLIEDSYEQYV.

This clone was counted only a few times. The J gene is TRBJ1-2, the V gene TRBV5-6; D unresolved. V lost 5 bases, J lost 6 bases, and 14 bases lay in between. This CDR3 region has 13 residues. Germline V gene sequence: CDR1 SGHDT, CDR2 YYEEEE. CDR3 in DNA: TGTGCCAGCAGTCGCGATATGAGGAATGGCTACACCTTC. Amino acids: CASSRDMRNGYTF. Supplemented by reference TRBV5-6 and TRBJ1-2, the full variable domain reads DAGVTQSPTHLIKTRGQQVTLRCSPKSGHDTVSWYQQALGQGPQFIFQYYEEEERQRGNFPDRFSGHQFPNYSSELNVNALLLGDSALYLCASSRDMRNGYTFGSGTRLTVV.

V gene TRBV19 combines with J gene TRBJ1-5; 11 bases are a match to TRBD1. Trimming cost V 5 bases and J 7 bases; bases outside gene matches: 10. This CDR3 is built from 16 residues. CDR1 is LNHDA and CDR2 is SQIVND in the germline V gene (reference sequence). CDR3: CASSVGTGGPLQPQHF. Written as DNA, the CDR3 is TGTGCCAGTAGTGTCGGGACAGGGGGACCTTTGCAGCCCCAGCATTTT.

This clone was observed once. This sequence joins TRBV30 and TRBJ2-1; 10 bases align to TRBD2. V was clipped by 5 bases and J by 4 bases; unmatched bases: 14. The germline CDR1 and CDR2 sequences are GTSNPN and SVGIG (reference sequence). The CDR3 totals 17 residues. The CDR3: CAWVPLIYSGGYNEQFF. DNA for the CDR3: TGTGCCTGGGTCCCCCTCATCTATAGCGGGGGGTACAATGAGCAGTTCTTC.

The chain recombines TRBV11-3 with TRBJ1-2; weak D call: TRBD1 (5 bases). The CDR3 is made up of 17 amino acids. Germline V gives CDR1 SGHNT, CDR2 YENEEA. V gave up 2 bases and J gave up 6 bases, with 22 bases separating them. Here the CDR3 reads CASSLKGAILSVNGYTF. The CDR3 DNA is TGTGCCAGCAGCTTAAAAGGGGCAATCCTATCGGTGAATGGCTACACCTTC.

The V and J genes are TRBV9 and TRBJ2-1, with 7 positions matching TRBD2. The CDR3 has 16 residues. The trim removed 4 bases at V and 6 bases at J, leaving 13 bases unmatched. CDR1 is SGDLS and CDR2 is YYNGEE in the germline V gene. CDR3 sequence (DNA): TGTGCCAGCAGCCATCGGACTAGGGGTTCATCCAATGAGCAGTTCTTC. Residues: CASSHRTRGSSNEQFF. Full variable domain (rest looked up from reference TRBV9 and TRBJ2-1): DSGVTQTPKHLITATGQRVTLRCSPRSGDLSVYWYQQSLDQGLQFLIQYYNGEERAKGNILERFSAQQFPDLHSELNLSSLELGDSALYFCASSHRTRGSSNEQFFGPGTRLTVL.

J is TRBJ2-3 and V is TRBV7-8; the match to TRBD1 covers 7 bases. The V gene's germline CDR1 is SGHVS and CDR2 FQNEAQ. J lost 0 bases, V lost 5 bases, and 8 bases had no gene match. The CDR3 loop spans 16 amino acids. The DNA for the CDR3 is TGTGCCAGCAGCGCTAGCAGGGGGATTAGCACAGATACGCAGTATTTT. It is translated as CASSASRGISTDTQYF.

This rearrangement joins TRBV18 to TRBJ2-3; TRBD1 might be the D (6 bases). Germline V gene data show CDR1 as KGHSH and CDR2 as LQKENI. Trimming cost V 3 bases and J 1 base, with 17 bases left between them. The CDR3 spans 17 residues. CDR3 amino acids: CASSPLPHRVGTDTQYF. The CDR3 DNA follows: TGTGCCAGCTCACCTTTGCCCCACAGGGTGGGCACAGATACGCAGTATTTT.

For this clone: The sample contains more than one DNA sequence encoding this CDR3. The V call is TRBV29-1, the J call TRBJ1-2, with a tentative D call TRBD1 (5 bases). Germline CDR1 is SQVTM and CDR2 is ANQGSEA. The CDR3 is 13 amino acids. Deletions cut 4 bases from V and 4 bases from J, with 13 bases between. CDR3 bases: TGCAGCGTTGGCGACAGTTTTGGCTATGGCTACACCTTC. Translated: CSVGDSFGYGYTF.

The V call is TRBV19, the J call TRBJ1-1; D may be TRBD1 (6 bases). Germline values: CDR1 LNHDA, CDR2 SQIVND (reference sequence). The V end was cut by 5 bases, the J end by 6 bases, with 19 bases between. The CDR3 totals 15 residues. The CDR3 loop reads CASSPGQTPTPEAFF. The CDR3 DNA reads TGTGCCAGTAGTCCCGGACAGACTCCGACCCCTGAAGCTTTCTTT.

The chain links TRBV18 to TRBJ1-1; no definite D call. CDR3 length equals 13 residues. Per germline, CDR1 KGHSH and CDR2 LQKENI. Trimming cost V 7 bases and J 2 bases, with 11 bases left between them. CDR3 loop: CASLGLRNTEAFF. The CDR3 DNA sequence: TGTGCCAGCTTAGGACTGAGAAACACTGAAGCTTTCTTT.

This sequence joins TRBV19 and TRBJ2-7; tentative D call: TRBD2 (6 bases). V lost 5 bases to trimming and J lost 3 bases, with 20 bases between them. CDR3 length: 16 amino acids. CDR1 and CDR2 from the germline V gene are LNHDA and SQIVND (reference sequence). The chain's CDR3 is CASSLSPASARYEQYF. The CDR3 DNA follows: TGTGCCAGTAGTCTATCTCCGGCTAGCGCTCGCTACGAGCAGTACTTC.

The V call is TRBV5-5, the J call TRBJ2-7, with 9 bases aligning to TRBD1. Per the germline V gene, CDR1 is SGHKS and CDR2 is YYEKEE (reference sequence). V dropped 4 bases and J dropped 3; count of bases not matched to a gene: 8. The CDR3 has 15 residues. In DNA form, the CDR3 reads TGTGCCAGCAGCCGGGACAGGGCGGCCCTCTACGAGCAGTACGTC. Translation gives CASSRDRAALYEQYV.

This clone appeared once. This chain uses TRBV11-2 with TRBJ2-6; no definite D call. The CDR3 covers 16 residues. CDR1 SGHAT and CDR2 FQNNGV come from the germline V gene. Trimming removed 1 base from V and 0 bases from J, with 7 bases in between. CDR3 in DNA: TGTGCCAGCAGCTTAGGGGGATTCTCTGGGGCCAACGTCCTGACTTTC. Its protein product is CASSLGGFSGANVLTF.

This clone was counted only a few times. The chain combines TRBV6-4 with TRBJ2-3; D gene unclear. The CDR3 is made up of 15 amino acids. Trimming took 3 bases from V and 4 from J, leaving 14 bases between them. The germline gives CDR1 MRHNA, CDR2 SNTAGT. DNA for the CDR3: TGTGCCAGCAGTGATGATCACTCGGGCTCAGATACGCAGTATTTT. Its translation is CASSDDHSGSDTQYF.

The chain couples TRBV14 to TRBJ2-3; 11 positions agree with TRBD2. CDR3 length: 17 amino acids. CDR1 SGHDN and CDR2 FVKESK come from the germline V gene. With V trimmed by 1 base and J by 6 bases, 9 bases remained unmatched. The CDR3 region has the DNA TGTGCCAGCAGCCAAGCTTTACTAGCGGGAGTCCTGGATACGCAGTATTTT. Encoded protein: CASSQALLAGVLDTQYF.

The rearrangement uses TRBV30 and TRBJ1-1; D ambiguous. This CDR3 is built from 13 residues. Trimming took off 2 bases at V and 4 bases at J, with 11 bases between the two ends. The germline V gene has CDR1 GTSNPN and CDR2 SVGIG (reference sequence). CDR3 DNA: TGTGCCTGGAGTTCCCCCTACCGCACTGAAGCTTTCTTT. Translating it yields CAWSSPYRTEAFF.

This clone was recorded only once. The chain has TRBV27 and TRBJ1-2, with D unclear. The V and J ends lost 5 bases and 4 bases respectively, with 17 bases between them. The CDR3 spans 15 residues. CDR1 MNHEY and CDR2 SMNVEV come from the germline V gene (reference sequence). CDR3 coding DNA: TGTGCCAGCAGTCCTGCCGGACGGACCGCCTATGGCTACACCTTC. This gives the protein CASSPAGRTAYGYTF.

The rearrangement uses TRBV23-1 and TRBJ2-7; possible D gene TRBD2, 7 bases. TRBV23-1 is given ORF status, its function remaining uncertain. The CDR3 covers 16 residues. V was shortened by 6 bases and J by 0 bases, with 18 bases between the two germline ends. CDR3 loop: CASRPRGDTYSYEQYF. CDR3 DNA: TGCGCCAGCAGACCCCGGGGGGACACATACTCCTACGAGCAGTACTTC.

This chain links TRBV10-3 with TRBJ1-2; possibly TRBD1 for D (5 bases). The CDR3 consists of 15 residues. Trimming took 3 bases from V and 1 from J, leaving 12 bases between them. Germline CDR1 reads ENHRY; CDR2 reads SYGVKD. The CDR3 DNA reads TGTGCCATCAGTGACCCTGGGGGGGATAACTATGGCTACACCTTC. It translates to CAISDPGGDNYGYTF.

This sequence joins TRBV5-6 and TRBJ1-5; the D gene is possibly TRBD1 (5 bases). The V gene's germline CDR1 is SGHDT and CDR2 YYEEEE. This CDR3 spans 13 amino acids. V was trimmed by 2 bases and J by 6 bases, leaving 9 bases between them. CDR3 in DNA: TGTGCCAGCAGCTTCAGGGTTGGTCAGCCCCAGCATTTT. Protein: CASSFRVGQPQHF.

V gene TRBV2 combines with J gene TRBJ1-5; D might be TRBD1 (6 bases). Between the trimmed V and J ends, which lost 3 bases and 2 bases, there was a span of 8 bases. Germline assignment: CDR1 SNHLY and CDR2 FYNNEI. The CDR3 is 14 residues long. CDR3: CASSDRGGNQPQHF. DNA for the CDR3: TGTGCCAGCAGTGACAGGGGTGGCAATCAGCCCCAGCATTTT.

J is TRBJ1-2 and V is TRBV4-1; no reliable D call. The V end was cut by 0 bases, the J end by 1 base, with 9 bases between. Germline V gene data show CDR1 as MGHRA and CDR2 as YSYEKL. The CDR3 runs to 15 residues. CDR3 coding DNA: TGCGCCAGCAGCCAAGATCTAGGATATAACTATGGCTACACCTTC. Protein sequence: CASSQDLGYNYGYTF.